The sequence of this TCR beta chain was determined in a study of blood T cells in healthy people across ages (dated by TCRdb to the mid-2010s). Broadly, across the study: In model experiments, roughly one uniquely barcoded TCR beta cDNA molecule per two T cells was captured by template switching. Using the same blood draw, the study looked at two additional independent replicas of 1 million unique cDNA reads for two donors, one aged 18 to 30 and the other aged 80 or older. The donors were split into four age groups: young (average 16 years), middle-aged (roughly 39), aged (around 67) and long-lived (roughly 86). Using deep sequencing normalized with unique cDNA molecular identifiers, the study measured how TCR beta repertoire diversity changes with age. The study at large found these results: Compared with the aged group, more naive CD4+ T cells, fewer expanded clones and increased TCR diversity were shown by the long-lived group, suggesting age selection. Because the CMV infection status of the donors was unknown, age-related changes in expanded clonotypes may potentially have been confounded. As age increased, observed TCR beta diversity per million T cells dropped in a roughly linear way, and a significant reduction was already evident by age around 41. The percentage of naive T cells measured by flow cytometry correlated strongly with observed TCR beta diversity. Estimates of total diversity based on one million sequenced T cells were regarded as lower bounds and as underestimates. Since profiling was done on bulk unsorted PBMCs, naive and antigen-experienced compartments could not be conclusively compared.

The donors were a few dozen Caucasian individuals from Russia, aged roughly 6 to 90 years, who were systemically healthy. Ten milliliters of peripheral blood were drawn from each donor into EDTA-treated Vacutainer tubes. Ficoll-Paque density-gradient centrifugation was used to isolate PBMCs, with at least 7 million per sample. Trizol reagent was used to extract total RNA from PBMCs, with at least 6 micrograms per sample. Naive CD45RAhigh/CD27high T cell percentages were measured by flow cytometry on a PBMC aliquot from every donor. The receptor library was made with 5' RACE. The listed sequencing device is Illumina HiSeq 2500. The second PCR ran for about 6 to 12 cycles and used a J-beta primer mix along with a sample-barcoded 5' primer. Each TCR beta cDNA molecule received a unique molecular identifier from a template-switch 5' adaptor carrying 12 random nucleotides. Each sample yielded at least 2.5 million CDR3-containing paired-end reads. First-strand cDNA synthesis was performed from all RNA using the Mint cDNA synthesis kit, with priming by a TRBC-specific oligonucleotide. Following uracil-DNA glycosylase treatment, a first 18-cycle PCR with universal primers M1SS and BC2_uni_R was performed on all cDNA. The original methods were these. Normalization of each sample was performed by random selection of 1 million high-quality reads, each carrying a distinct molecular identifier. Reads sharing molecular identifiers were discarded rather than binned into consensus sequences. CDR3 identification, clonotype clustering and error correction used MiTCR with a Q25 quality threshold and the strictest error-elimination algorithm. A nonparametric unseen species model with Euler transformation was used to estimate a lower bound on total TCR beta diversity. TCRdb itself trimmed the public reads at Q25 with fastp, ran MiXCR and retained productive beta chains. A single entry per CDR3 protein holds the most common genes and DNA from its merged rows. TCRdb's processing, not the authors' own work, is the source of the V and J calls. The sample data list some 890,000 distinct CDR3 sequences, and 25% to 30% of these were observed just once. About 9.4% of the sample is taken by the ten largest.

The CDR3 length is 13 residues, termini included. Solely the CDR3 DNA is kept, with 39 bases framed from the first base. V is reduced by 9 bases and J by 3 bases, leaving a spacing of 13 bases between them. The germline V gene gives CDR1 as SGHRS and CDR2 as YFSETQ. Regarding this clonotype: Its antigen is still unknown. Lacking the conserved final phenylalanine or tryptophan, this CDR3 likely reflects a read error.

Another study also made use of these data, one on T cells of mothers and their children. That second report states: Nine systemically healthy Caucasian individuals served as donors, namely three mothers together with their six children. cDNA synthesis consumed the entire amount of extracted RNA, loaded at around 1.5 ug RNA in each 15 ul reaction. In the second PCR, the M1S primer added sample barcodes and 2-4 random nucleotides. Each mother yielded over 8.5 million TCR beta CDR3 reads and each child 2.5 million to 3 million reads. Thymic selection similarly shapes TCR recombination output in related and unrelated pairs, with minor effect from inherited differences. Related mother-child pairs always showed normalized repertoire overlap that was slightly higher than in unrelated mother-child pairs, though the difference was never significant. No persistent microchimeric T cell clones were found, with a detection sensitivity of 75 to 100 clones per million clonotypes. In the study, deep NGS was used to compare the TCR beta repertoires of mothers and children, and features distinguishing related mother-child pairs from unrelated individuals were sought. Mothers averaged roughly 40 +/- 4 years of age and children averaged about 10 +/- 4 years. After adapters were ligated using NEBNext reagents, the libraries underwent 100+100 nt paired-end sequencing on an Illumina HiSeq 2000. To avoid cross-contamination, the mother libraries and the child libraries were prepared a month apart and sequenced in separate runs. Between 500,000 and 2,000,000 distinct TCR beta clonotypes were identified per donor. Naive TCR beta clonotypes were estimated from low-frequency clonotypes matched to each donor's FACS-determined naive share, without sorting.

Sequences were obtained from blood. Recombination joined TRBV5-1 with TRBJ1-5; perhaps TRBD1 is the D gene, with 5 bases matching. This receptor was identified in a woman aged 40 to 55 in good health. CDR3 region: CATSQGPNQPQHV. Read as DNA, the sequence is TGCGCCACCTCCCAGGGACCCAATCAGCCCCAGCATGTT.